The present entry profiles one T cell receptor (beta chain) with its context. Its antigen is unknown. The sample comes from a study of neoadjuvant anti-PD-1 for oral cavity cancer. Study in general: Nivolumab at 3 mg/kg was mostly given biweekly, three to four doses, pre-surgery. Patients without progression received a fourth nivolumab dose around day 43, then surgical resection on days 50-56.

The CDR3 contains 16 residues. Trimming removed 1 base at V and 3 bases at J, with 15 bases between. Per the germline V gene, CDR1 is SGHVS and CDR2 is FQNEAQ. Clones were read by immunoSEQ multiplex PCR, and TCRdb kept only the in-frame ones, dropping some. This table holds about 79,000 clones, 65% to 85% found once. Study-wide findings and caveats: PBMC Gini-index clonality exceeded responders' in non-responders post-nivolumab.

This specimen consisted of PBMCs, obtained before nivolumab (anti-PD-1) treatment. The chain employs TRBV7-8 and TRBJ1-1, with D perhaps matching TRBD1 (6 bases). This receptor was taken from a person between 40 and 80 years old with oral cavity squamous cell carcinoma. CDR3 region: CASSLGVRGVDTEAFF. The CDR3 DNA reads TGTGCCAGCAGCTTAGGTGTGAGGGGGGTTGACACTGAAGCTTTCTTT.